Reported below is one T cell receptor beta chain. This CDR3 is 14 amino acids long. Germline-derived CDR1 and CDR2 are SNHLY and FYNNEI. The germline V and J ends were trimmed by 3 bases and 6 bases, with 13 bases remaining between them. Study processing details: How many nucleated cells were present was estimated from reference gene primer amplification. The table came from immunoSEQ multiplex PCR; TCRdb's copy has only in-frame clones and leaves some out. V, J and clone size are taken as reported in that table, and D and trimming were inferred from the DNA itself. The data contain 120,000 or so clones, 88% of them singletons. The sample is drawn from a study of blood T cell repertoires in COVID-19. About the research overall: Acute-phase and convalescent COVID-19 samples originated in the United States, Italy and Spain. T cells, B-cell-depleted T cells, or PBMCs provided the cDNA or gDNA that served as material.

This sequence joins TRBV2 and TRBJ2-3; a weak D match, TRBD1 (5 bases). This clonotype was sampled from a woman of 80 years or more with acute or convalescent COVID-19. Sequencing was done on a sample of peripheral blood. The CDR3 region has the DNA TGTGCCAGCAGTGAGGGGCCGGCCACCGATACGCAGTATTTT. Its translation is CASSEGPATDTQYF.